This TCR beta chain stems from a study of T cell repertoires in cytomegalovirus infection. Overall study: Both CMV infection and a matching HLA type were indicated by public TCR beta signatures. Regarding the study as a whole: Cumulative frequency of public TCR beta families picked out carriers of CMV plus the relevant HLA. Clonotype analysis showed dominance of the ex vivo response by HLA-C-restricted CMV-specific TCR beta clonotypes.

Between the trimmed V and J ends, which lost 2 bases and 6 bases, there was a span of 10 bases. The germline V gene has CDR1 DFQATT and CDR2 SNEGSKA (reference sequence). This CDR3 region has 13 residues. TCRdb used MiXCR to reprocess the reads, holding one entry per CDR3 protein. The repertoire holds around 240,000 distinct CDR3 sequences, with under 25% as singletons. The table lists this clonotype with a few counts. What it binds is not known. Sequencing was performed on CD8+ T cells from PBMCs. This sequence originates from a human donor in good health (CMV status not recorded). Some clones in this sample may be carry-over from other donors' samples. This sequence joins TRBV20-1 and TRBJ1-4, with D uncertain. The CDR3 bases are TGCAGTGCTAGACGGGGTGGGGATGAAAAACTGTTTTTT. Translating gives CSARRGGDEKLFF.